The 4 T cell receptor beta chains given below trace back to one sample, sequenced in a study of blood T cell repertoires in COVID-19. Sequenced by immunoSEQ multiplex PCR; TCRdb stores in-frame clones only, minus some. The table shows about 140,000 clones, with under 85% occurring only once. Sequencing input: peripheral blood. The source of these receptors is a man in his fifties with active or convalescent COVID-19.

CDR3 loop: CASSPPSGELFF. CDR3 DNA: TGTGCCAGCAGCCCCCCCTCGGGGGAGCTGTTTTTT. The chain recombines TRBV3-1 (or the pseudogene TRBV3-2) with TRBJ2-2; D gene ambiguous. The CDR3 is made up of 12 amino acids. Looked up from germline, CDR1 is LGHDT and CDR2 is YNNKEL (reference sequence). The V gene lost 4 bases and the J gene lost 8 bases, with 8 bases spanning the gap.

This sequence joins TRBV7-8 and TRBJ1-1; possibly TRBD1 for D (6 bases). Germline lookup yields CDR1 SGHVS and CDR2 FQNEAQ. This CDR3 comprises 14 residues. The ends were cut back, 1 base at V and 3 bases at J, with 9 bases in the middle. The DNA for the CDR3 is TGTGCCAGCAGCTTAGACCCAGGGGACACTGAAGCTTTCTTT. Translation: CASSLDPGDTEAFF.

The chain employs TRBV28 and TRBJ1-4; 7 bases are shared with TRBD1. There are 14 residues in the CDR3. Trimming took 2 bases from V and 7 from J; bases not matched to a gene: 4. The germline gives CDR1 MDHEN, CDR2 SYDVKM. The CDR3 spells CASSLQGGSEKLFF. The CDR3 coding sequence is TGTGCCAGCAGTTTACAGGGGGGAAGTGAAAAACTGTTTTTT.

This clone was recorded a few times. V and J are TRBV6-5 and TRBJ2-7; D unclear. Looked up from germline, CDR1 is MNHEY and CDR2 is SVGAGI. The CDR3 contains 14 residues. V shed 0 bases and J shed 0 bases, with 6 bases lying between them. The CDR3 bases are TGTGCCAGCAGTTACTCGAGCCTCTCCTACGAGCAGTACTTC. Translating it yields CASSYSSLSYEQYF.